The clone carrying this TCR delta chain was detected only a few times. Translating this DNA gives a protein that differs at residue 14 from the TCRdb one, which belongs to a much larger clone; a read error is likely, and the protein shown is this translation. These data come from a study of gamma-delta chains in newborns, infants, children. Study context: Innate gammadelta T cells reportedly expand polyclonally right after birth, driven by microbial exposure, per the title.

Looked up from germline, CDR1 is TSWWSYY and CDR2 is QGS. The CDR3 loop spans 17 amino acids. TCRdb re-identified clones in the reads via CATT. The table lists about 4,900 delta-chain clones, under 5% of them singletons, with approximately 7.8% in the top ten. The sequencing sample was made of blood. This TCR was sampled from a child who was a newborn, infant or young child, either healthy, febrile or measles-vaccinated (not recorded which). The chain has TRDV1 and TRDJ1, with TRDD3 identical over 7 bases. The DNA for the CDR3 is TGTGCTCTTGGGGAAATCGACTGGGGCCTAAACACCGATGAACTCATCTTT. Encoded protein: CALGEIDWGLNTDELIF.